This T cell receptor beta chain emerged from a study of blood T cell repertoires in COVID-19. About the study: Donors in the United States, Italy and Spain gave samples during acute or convalescent COVID-19. Nucleic acid was either cDNA or gDNA, and it came from T cells, B-cell-depleted T cells, or PBMCs.

Germline V gives CDR1 KGHSH, CDR2 LQKENI. With 0 bases removed from V and 4 bases from J, the gap between germline ends came to 15 bases. The CDR3 runs 16 residues. Per the study methods: Using reference gene primer amplification, nucleated cell counts were estimated. Clones were read by immunoSEQ multiplex PCR, and TCRdb kept only the in-frame ones, dropping some. The D gene and trimming were derived from the DNA, and the V and J assignments and clone size from that table. In the table there are some 150,000 clones, roughly 80% of which are singletons. The J gene is TRBJ1-2, the V gene TRBV18; tentative D call: TRBD1 (5 bases). Sequenced input: peripheral blood. The sequence was obtained from a woman aged 50 to 60 with active or convalescent COVID-19. DNA of the CDR3: TGTGCCAGCTCACCACCATCCCCCGCAGGGCGCTATGGCTACACCTTC. It yields the protein CASSPPSPAGRYGYTF.